This T cell receptor (beta chain) was observed in a study of T cells in Graves' hyperthyroidism and ophthalmopathy. The V end lost 3 bases, the J end lost 0 bases, and 11 bases lay between the germline ends. The germline CDR1 and CDR2 sequences are SGHNT and YYREEE (reference sequence). The CDR3 runs 15 residues. There were TCR beta CDR3 regions amplified from RNA transcripts. The TCR CDR3 was amplified in a first-round RT-PCR using the HTBI primer set. TCRdb re-derived calls from the multiplex PCR reads in MiXCR, one entry per CDR3 protein. The data contain about 50,000 distinct CDR3 sequences, 49% of them singletons. This clonotype appeared many times.

The rearrangement uses TRBV5-4 and TRBJ2-3; D remains ambiguous. This receptor was taken from a woman aged 30 to 39 with Graves' ophthalmopathy. Sequencing was performed on blood. This CDR3 is CASSSVITSTDTQYF. CDR3 sequence (DNA): TGTGCCAGCAGCTCCGTCATAACTAGCACAGATACGCAGTATTTT.